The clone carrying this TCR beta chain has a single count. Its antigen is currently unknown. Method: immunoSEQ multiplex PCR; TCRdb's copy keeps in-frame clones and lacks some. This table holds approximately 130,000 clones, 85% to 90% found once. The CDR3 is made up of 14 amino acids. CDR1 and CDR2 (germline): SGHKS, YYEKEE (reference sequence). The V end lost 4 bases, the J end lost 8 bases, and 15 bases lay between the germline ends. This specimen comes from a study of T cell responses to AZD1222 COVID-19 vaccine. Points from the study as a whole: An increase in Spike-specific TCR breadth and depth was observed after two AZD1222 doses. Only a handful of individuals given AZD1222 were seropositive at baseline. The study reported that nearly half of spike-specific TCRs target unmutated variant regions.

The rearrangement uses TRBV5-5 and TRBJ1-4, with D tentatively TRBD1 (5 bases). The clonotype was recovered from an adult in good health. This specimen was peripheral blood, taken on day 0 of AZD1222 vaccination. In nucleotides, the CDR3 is TGTGCCAGCAGCCTCGCCGATTGGGGGGAAAAACTGTTTTTT. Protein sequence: CASSLADWGEKLFF.